The 18 T cell receptor beta chains listed next were all sequenced from one sample in a study of cytomegalovirus exposure and HLA in healthy donors. The PCR made use of 60 Vbeta and 13 Jbeta primers. TCRdb keeps only in-frame clones here, not all; method: immunoSEQ multiplex PCR. The table lists under 40,000 clones, around 69% of them singletons, with around 8.4% in the top ten. The sample was PBMCs. These TCRs come from a woman in her twenties or thirties in good health and CMV-seropositive.

The V and J genes are TRBV5-1 and TRBJ1-1, with D perhaps matching TRBD1 (5 bases). The CDR3 spans 12 residues. Trimming removed 4 bases from V and 6 bases from J, with 10 bases in between. Germline lookup yields CDR1 SGHRS and CDR2 YFSETQ. The CDR3 DNA reads as TGCGCCAGCAGCCCATGGGGGGCTGAAGCTTTCTTT. Protein product: CASSPWGAEAFF.

The CDR3 loop is CASSSGDSSYEQYF. CDR3 nucleotides: TGTGCCAGCAGCTCAGGGGATAGCTCCTACGAGCAGTACTTC. The chain has TRBV7-6 and TRBJ2-7; D is perhaps TRBD1 (6 bases). CDR1 SGHVS and CDR2 FNYEAQ come from the germline V gene. This CDR3 region has 14 residues. V shed 4 bases and J shed 0 bases, with 10 bases lying between them.

The chain couples TRBV6-5 to TRBJ2-7, with 9 bases lining up with TRBD2. The CDR3 runs to 16 residues. CDR1 MNHEY and CDR2 SVGAGI come from the germline V gene. J gave up 3 bases and V 3 bases, and 9 bases lay outside the gene matches. The CDR3 nucleotides are TGTGCCAGCAGTTATAACCCACCGCGGGAGGGCTACGAGCAGTACTTC. Translating gives CASSYNPPREGYEQYF.

This chain joins TRBV27 and TRBJ2-7; 10 nucleotides match TRBD2. V shed 5 bases and J 4 bases; nucleotides not matched to a gene: 2. The germline V gene encodes CDR1 MNHEY and CDR2 SMNVEV (reference sequence). This CDR3 is 13 amino acids long. CDR3 coding DNA: TGTGCCAGCAGTATGACTAGCGGGTACGAGCAGTACTTC. It codes for CASSMTSGYEQYF.

The CDR3 loop is CASSYSRGTEAFF. CDR3 nucleotide sequence: TGTGCCAGCAGTTACTCGAGGGGGACTGAAGCTTTCTTT. The rearrangement uses TRBV6-5 and TRBJ1-1; tentative D call: TRBD1 (6 bases). The CDR3 sequence is 13 residues long. Looked up from germline, CDR1 is MNHEY and CDR2 is SVGAGI. Trimming removed 0 bases from V and 5 bases from J, with 7 bases in between.

The chain uses TRBV5-4 and TRBJ1-4; D gene ambiguous. Germline CDR1 reads SGHNT; CDR2 reads YYREEE (reference sequence). V was clipped by 4 bases and J by 3 bases, with 13 bases between them. The CDR3 extends over 15 amino acids. CDR3 in amino acids: CASSPSGKANEKLFF. The CDR3 DNA sequence: TGTGCCAGCAGCCCTTCGGGAAAGGCTAATGAAAAACTGTTTTTT. Based on the CDR3 plus reference TRBV5-4 and TRBJ1-4, the full variable domain is ETGVTQSPTHLIKTRGQQVTLRCSSQSGHNTVSWYQQALGQGPQFIFQYYREEENGRGNFPPRFSGLQFPNYSSELNVNALELDDSALYLCASSPSGKANEKLFFGSGTQLSVL.

This clone appeared a single time. The chain uses TRBV15 and TRBJ2-1, with D possibly matching TRBD1 (6 bases). CDR3 length equals 17 residues. V was cut by 1 base and J by 5 bases, with 18 bases left in between. Germline V lookup: CDR1 LNHNV, CDR2 YYDKDF (reference sequence). The CDR3 nucleotides are TGTGCCACCAGCAGAGCTAAGGGACACCCTGGGGACAATGAGCAGTTCTTC. The encoded protein is CATSRAKGHPGDNEQFF. Drawing the rest from reference TRBV15 and TRBJ2-1, the complete variable domain is DAMVIQNPRYQVTQFGKPVTLSCSQTLNHNVMYWYQQKSSQAPKLLFHYYDKDFNNEADTPDNFQSRRPNTSFCFLDIRSPGLGDTAMYLCATSRAKGHPGDNEQFFGPGTRLTVL.

This chain uses TRBV15 with TRBJ2-3, with 7 bases aligning to TRBD2. The CDR3 loop spans 19 amino acids. Germline V CDR1 and CDR2: LNHNV, YYDKDF (reference sequence). Trimming cost V 0 bases and J 0 bases; bases outside gene matches: 12. The CDR3 bases are TGTGCCACCAGCAGAGATCCGGTATGGGGGAGGGCCAGCACAGATACGCAGTATTTT. This translates into CATSRDPVWGRASTDTQYF.

This clone came up a few times. The chain recombines TRBV9 with TRBJ1-4; D is unresolved. The V and J ends lost 0 bases and 3 bases respectively, with 12 bases between them. The CDR3 sequence is 16 residues long. Germline CDR1 and CDR2: SGDLS and YYNGEE. The CDR3 DNA sequence: TGTGCCAGCAGCGTAGGGCAGACTTCGGCTAATGAAAAACTGTTTTTT. Translating gives CASSVGQTSANEKLFF.

The V call is TRBV19, the J call TRBJ2-1; 7 nucleotides agree with TRBD2. Germline trimming cut 4 bases from V and 5 bases from J; bases unmatched to any gene: 14. Germline loops: CDR1 LNHDA, CDR2 SQIVND (reference sequence). The CDR3 sequence is 17 residues long. CDR3 bases: TGTGCCAGTAGTAGTCCCACACTAGCGAAGAAAGACAATGAGCAGTTCTTC. Translation gives CASSSPTLAKKDNEQFF.

J is TRBJ2-3 and V is TRBV7-3; D might be TRBD1 (6 bases). CDR3 length equals 15 residues. Deletions cut 2 bases from V and 5 bases from J, with 14 bases between. Germline V gene lookup returns CDR1 SGHTA and CDR2 FQGTGA. The CDR3 DNA follows: TGTGCCAGCAGCTTAGATGGGGGCCTTGGAGATACGCAGTATTTT. Its protein product is CASSLDGGLGDTQYF.

The V call is TRBV6-5, the J call TRBJ2-7; tentative D call: TRBD2 (5 bases). The CDR3 is 11 residues long. The V gene lost 10 bases and the J gene lost 4 bases, with 11 bases spanning the gap. Per germline, CDR1 MNHEY and CDR2 SVGAGI. The CDR3 coding sequence is TGTGCCACCCACCGGGGTTACGAGCAGTACTTC. This translates into CATHRGYEQYF.

This clone was counted a single time. The chain uses TRBV20-1 and TRBJ2-1, with D unresolved. The germline CDR1 and CDR2 sequences are DFQATT and SNEGSKA (reference sequence). This CDR3 has 10 amino acids. V was pared by 7 bases and J by 7 bases, with 8 bases between. The CDR3 coding sequence is TGCAGTGTAGCCTTTAATGAGCAGTTCTTC. Translating gives CSVAFNEQFF.

The V and J genes are TRBV19 and TRBJ2-3; 7 nucleotides agree with TRBD2. The ends lost 0 bases at V and 8 bases at J; junction bases unmatched: 5. Germline assignment: CDR1 LNHDA and CDR2 SQIVND (reference sequence). This CDR3 contains 14 residues. CDR3: CASSIDVGGGTQYF. CDR3 bases: TGTGCCAGTAGTATAGATGTGGGGGGGGGTACGCAGTATTTT.

V gene TRBV5-1 combines with J gene TRBJ2-1; tentatively, D is TRBD2 (6 bases). The CDR3 extends over 15 amino acids. Germline V CDR1 and CDR2: SGHRS, YFSETQ. The V and J ends lost 2 bases and 2 bases respectively, with 11 bases between them. CDR3 region: CASSFNRGTYNEQFF. DNA for the CDR3: TGCGCCAGCAGCTTCAACCGGGGGACCTACAATGAGCAGTTCTTC.

This clone came up a few times. The chain combines TRBV5-1 with TRBJ1-4; 7 nucleotides match TRBD1. Germline trimming cut 4 bases from V and 8 bases from J; bases unmatched to any gene: 5. The CDR3 loop spans 13 amino acids. In germline, CDR1 is SGHRS, CDR2 YFSETQ. The CDR3 coding sequence is TGCGCCAGCAGCGCTGGGACAGCCGAAAAACTGTTTTTT. It specifies CASSAGTAEKLFF.

This clone was detected only a few times. The chain carries TRBV4-1 and TRBJ2-5, with a possible D match to TRBD2 (6 bases). The J call may not be correct, given that the DNA end is closer to TRBJ2-7. CDR1 is MGHRA, CDR2 YSYEKL, per germline. The CDR3 loop spans 15 amino acids. The CDR3 DNA is TGCGCCAGCAGCCAAGATCTCGCGGGGTTCTACGAGCAGTACTTC. Translation gives CASSQDLAGFYEQYF.

V and J are TRBV9 and TRBJ1-1, with 8 positions matching TRBD1. CDR1 is SGDLS, CDR2 YYNGEE, per germline. The CDR3 spans 16 residues. Losses at the gene ends were 3 bases for V and 2 bases for J; bases not matched to a gene: 9. CDR3 protein: CASSAYQGARNTEAFF. The CDR3 nucleotides are TGTGCCAGCAGCGCGTATCAGGGGGCTAGAAACACTGAAGCTTTCTTT.